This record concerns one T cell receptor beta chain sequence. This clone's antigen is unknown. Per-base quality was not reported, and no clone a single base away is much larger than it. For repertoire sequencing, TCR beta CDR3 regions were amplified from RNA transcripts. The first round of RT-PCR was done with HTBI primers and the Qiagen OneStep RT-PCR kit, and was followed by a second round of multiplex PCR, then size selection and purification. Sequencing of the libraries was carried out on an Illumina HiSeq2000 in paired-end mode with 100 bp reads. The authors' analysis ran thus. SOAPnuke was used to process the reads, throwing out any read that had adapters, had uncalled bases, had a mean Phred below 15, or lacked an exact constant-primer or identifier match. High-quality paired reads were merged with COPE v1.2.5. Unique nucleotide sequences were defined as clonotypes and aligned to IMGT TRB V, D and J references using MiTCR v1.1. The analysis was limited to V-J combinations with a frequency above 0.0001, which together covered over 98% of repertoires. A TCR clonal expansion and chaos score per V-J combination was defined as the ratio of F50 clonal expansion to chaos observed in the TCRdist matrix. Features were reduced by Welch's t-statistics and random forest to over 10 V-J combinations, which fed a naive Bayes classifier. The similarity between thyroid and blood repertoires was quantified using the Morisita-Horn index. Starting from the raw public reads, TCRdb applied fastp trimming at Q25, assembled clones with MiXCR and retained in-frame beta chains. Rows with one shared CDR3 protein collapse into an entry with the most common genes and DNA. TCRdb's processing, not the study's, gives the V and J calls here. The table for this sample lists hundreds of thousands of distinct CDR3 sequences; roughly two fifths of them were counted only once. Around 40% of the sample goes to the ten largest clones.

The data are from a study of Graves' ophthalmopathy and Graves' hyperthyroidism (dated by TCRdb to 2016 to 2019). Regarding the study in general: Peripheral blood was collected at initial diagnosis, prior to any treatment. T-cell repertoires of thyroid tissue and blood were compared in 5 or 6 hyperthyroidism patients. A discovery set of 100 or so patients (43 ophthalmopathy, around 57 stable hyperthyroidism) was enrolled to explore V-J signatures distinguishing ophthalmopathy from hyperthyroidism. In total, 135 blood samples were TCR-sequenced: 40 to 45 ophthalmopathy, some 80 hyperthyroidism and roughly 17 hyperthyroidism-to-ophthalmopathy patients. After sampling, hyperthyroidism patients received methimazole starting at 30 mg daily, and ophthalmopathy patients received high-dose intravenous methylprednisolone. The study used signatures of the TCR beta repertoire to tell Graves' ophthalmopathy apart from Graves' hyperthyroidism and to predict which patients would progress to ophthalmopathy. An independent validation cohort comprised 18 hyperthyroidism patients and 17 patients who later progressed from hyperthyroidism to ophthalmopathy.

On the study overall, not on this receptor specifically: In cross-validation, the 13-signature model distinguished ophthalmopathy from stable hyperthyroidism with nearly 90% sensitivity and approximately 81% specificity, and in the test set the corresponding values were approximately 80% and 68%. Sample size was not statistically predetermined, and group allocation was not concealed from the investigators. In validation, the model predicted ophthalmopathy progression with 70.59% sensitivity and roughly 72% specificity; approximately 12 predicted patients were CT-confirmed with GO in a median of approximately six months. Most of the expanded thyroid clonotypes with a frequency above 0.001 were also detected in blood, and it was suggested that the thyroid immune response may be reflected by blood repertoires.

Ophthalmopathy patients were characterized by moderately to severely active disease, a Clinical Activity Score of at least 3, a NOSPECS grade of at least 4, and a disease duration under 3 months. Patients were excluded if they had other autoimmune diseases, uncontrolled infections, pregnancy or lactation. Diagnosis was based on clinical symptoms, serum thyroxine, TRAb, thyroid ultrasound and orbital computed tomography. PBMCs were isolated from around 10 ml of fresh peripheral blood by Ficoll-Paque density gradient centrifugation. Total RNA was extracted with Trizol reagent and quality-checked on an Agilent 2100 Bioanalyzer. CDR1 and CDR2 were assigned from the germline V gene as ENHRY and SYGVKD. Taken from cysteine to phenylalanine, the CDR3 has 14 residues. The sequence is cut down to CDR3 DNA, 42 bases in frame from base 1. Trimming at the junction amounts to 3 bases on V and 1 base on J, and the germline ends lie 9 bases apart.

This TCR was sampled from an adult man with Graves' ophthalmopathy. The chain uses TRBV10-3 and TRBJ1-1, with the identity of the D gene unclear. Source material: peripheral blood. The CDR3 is CAISDGTANTEAFF. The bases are TGTGCCATCAGTGATGGAACAGCGAACACTGAAGCTTTCTTT.